This passage covers 17 T cell receptor beta chains from one sample sequenced in a study of blood T cell repertoires in COVID-19. Some clones are missing from TCRdb's copy, which holds only in-frame ones; the method was immunoSEQ multiplex PCR. This sample has 200,000 to 250,000 clones; roughly 89% occur once, and the top ten carry around 6.5%. Sequenced input: peripheral blood. The receptors were gathered from a man in his fifties or sixties who had recovered from COVID-19.

The chain recombines TRBV18 with TRBJ1-2; 9 positions match TRBD1. In germline, CDR1 is KGHSH, CDR2 LQKENI. V shed 2 bases, J shed 4 bases, and the junction held 5 bases outside the gene matches. CDR3 length equals 15 residues. The CDR3 nucleotides are TGTGCCAGCTCACCAGACCTACAGGGGGCCTATGGCTACACCTTC. It codes for CASSPDLQGAYGYTF.

This rearrangement joins TRBV27 to TRBJ1-4; TRBD1 might be the D (5 bases). This CDR3 region has 16 residues. Trimming took 3 bases from V and 8 from J, leaving 19 bases between them. Germline V lookup: CDR1 MNHEY, CDR2 SMNVEV (reference sequence). The CDR3, as DNA: TGTGCCAGCAGTTTTCGTGTACGGCAGGGAGGGGAAAAACTGTTTTTT. As protein: CASSFRVRQGGEKLFF.

The chain carries TRBV14 and TRBJ1-1; D not resolved. Germline CDR1 SGHDN, CDR2 FVKESK. This CDR3 comprises 13 residues. Trimming shortened V by 3 bases and J by 4 bases, and 9 bases separated the two germline ends. Here the CDR3 reads CASSHSFSTEAFF. CDR3 DNA: TGTGCCAGCAGCCACTCATTTAGCACTGAAGCTTTCTTT.

The chain carries TRBV19 and TRBJ1-1, with 7 bases identical to TRBD1. Germline V CDR1 and CDR2: LNHDA, SQIVND (reference sequence). The CDR3 spans 16 residues. Losses at the gene ends were 6 bases for V and 1 base for J; bases not matched to a gene: 11. The CDR3 nucleotides are TGTGCCAGTAGCACCCGAGGGGGGACAGCGAACACTGAAGCTTTCTTT. Its protein is CASSTRGGTANTEAFF.

The J gene is TRBJ1-1, the V gene TRBV5-1; 7 nucleotides line up with TRBD1. The junction had 10 bases not matched to a gene; V was cut back by 3 bases and J by 5 bases. The V gene's germline CDR1 is SGHRS and CDR2 YFSETQ. This CDR3 has 15 amino acids. The CDR3 DNA reads TGCGCCAGCAGCTCATCAACGGACAGGACGACTGAAGCTTTCTTT. This encodes CASSSSTDRTTEAFF.

The rearrangement joins TRBV20-1 to TRBJ1-1; D possibly corresponds to TRBD1 (5 bases). The CDR3 is made up of 15 amino acids. Trimming stripped 3 bases from V and 1 base from J, with 15 bases between. In germline, CDR1 is DFQATT, CDR2 SNEGSKA (reference sequence). CDR3 loop: CSASRSRTGNTEAFF. The CDR3 nucleotides are TGCAGTGCTAGTCGTAGCCGCACAGGGAACACTGAAGCTTTCTTT.

This chain connects TRBV28 to TRBJ2-7; TRBD2 might be the D (6 bases). The CDR3 covers 15 residues. V lost 2 bases to trimming and J lost 0 bases, with 11 bases between them. Germline V CDR1 and CDR2: MDHEN, SYDVKM. CDR3 sequence: CASSLRAGPSYEQYF. The DNA of the CDR3 is TGTGCCAGCAGTTTACGAGCGGGCCCCTCCTACGAGCAGTACTTC.

The chain joins TRBV7-8 to TRBJ2-5, with no clear D. With 2 bases removed from V and 2 bases from J, the gap between germline ends came to 6 bases. Germline V CDR1 and CDR2: SGHVS, FQNEAQ. The CDR3 covers 13 residues. The CDR3 DNA follows: TGTGCCAGCAGCTTATCCTTACAAGAGACCCAGTACTTC. This codes for CASSLSLQETQYF.

The genes are TRBV10-3 and TRBJ1-1; TRBD1 agrees at 8 bases. This CDR3 spans 16 amino acids. Unmatched junction bases numbered 10, after V lost 4 bases and J lost 3 bases. Germline V gene data show CDR1 as ENHRY and CDR2 as SYGVKD. The CDR3 spells CAISGQGAASYTEAFF. CDR3 DNA: TGTGCCATCAGTGGTCAGGGGGCTGCATCGTACACTGAAGCTTTCTTT.

V usage is TRBV12-5 and J usage is TRBJ2-1; no firm D call. Between the trimmed V and J ends, which lost 6 bases and 3 bases, there was a span of 3 bases. This CDR3 region has 11 residues. Looked up from germline, CDR1 is LGHNT and CDR2 is FRNRAP. The CDR3 here is CASGLYNEQFF. The CDR3 coding sequence is TGTGCTAGTGGCCTCTACAATGAGCAGTTCTTC.

The chain combines TRBV25-1 with TRBJ2-3; D possibly corresponds to TRBD1 (6 bases). The germline CDR1 and CDR2 sequences are MGHDK and SYGVNS. V lost 3 bases and J 0 bases, leaving 10 bases between the germline ends. The CDR3 is 15 amino acids. CDR3 sequence reads: CASSELDSSTDTQYF. CDR3 DNA sequence: TGTGCCAGCAGTGAGTTGGACAGTAGCACAGATACGCAGTATTTT.

The J gene is TRBJ1-1, the V gene TRBV28; weak D call: TRBD1 (6 bases). From germline, CDR1 is MDHEN and CDR2 SYDVKM. The CDR3 length is 13 residues. Trimming cost V 6 bases and J 4 bases, with 12 bases left between them. Written as DNA, the CDR3 is TGTGCCAGCAGCCTAGGGGGGGTCACTGAAGCTTTCTTT. This translates into CASSLGGVTEAFF.

The chain is built from TRBV19 and TRBJ1-2; perhaps TRBD1 as D (5 bases). In germline, CDR1 is LNHDA, CDR2 SQIVND (reference sequence). With 8 bases removed from V and 3 bases from J, the gap between germline ends came to 13 bases. This CDR3 spans 13 amino acids. CDR3 sequence reads: CASARVGDYGYTF. The CDR3 coding sequence is TGTGCCAGTGCCAGGGTCGGAGACTATGGCTACACCTTC.

This chain connects TRBV29-1 to TRBJ1-2; 7 bases are shared with TRBD1. The germline CDR1 and CDR2 sequences are SQVTM and ANQGSEA. This CDR3 comprises 14 residues. After removal of 4 bases from V and 4 bases from J, the junction contained 9 bases not matched to a gene. CDR3 DNA sequence: TGCAGCGTTGCACCTTATACAGGGGCCTATGGCTACACCTTC. It is translated as CSVAPYTGAYGYTF.

The CDR3 bases are TGTGCCAGCAGTGAAAAGCCAGGGGTCGGCTATGGCTACACCTTC. It is translated as CASSEKPGVGYGYTF. This chain links TRBV6-1 with TRBJ1-2; D may be TRBD1 (6 bases). The CDR3 length is 15 residues. CDR1 is MNHNS, CDR2 SASEGT, per germline. V was clipped by 2 bases and J by 4 bases, with 14 bases between them.

The chain joins TRBV7-2 to TRBJ2-1; weak D call: TRBD2 (6 bases). The CDR3 spans 14 residues. Trimming took 5 bases from V and 5 from J, leaving 13 bases between them. Germline values: CDR1 SGHTA, CDR2 FQGNSA. The chain's CDR3 is CASSERGGHNEQFF. CDR3 bases: TGTGCCAGCAGCGAGAGGGGAGGCCACAATGAGCAGTTCTTC. Using reference TRBV7-2 and TRBJ2-1 for the parts outside the CDR3, the full variable domain is GAGVSQSPSNKVTEKGKDVELRCDPISGHTALYWYRQSLGQGLEFLIYFQGNSAPDKSGLPSDRFSAERTGGSVSTLTIQRTQQEDSAVYLCASSERGGHNEQFFGPGTRLTVL.

This chain uses TRBV7-9 with TRBJ1-1; D gene unclear. Trimming pared 2 bases from V and 7 bases from J, leaving 11 bases between. Germline CDR1 reads SEHNR; CDR2 reads FQNEAQ (reference sequence). CDR3 size: 13 residues. The CDR3 bases are TGTGCCAGCAGCTTATTGGCCACAGTTGAAGCTTTCTTT. Translated: CASSLLATVEAFF.